This TCR beta chain was recovered during a study of technical replicates of blood from several donors. Only in-frame clones appear in the TCRdb table, and some are missing; sequencing was by immunoSEQ multiplex PCR. The sample contains about 64,000 clones, 86% of which appear only once. Trimming left V 1 base short and J 5 bases short, with 7 bases between. Germline-derived CDR1 and CDR2 are LGHNA and YNFKEQ. The CDR3 is made up of 13 amino acids. This TCR came from a human donor in good health. Some clones in this sample may be carry-over from other donors' samples. Material: PBMCs. This chain uses TRBV4-2 with TRBJ2-3; no reliable D call. Here the CDR3 reads CASSQGAGDTQYF. As DNA, the CDR3 is TGTGCCAGCAGCCAAGGGGCTGGAGATACGCAGTATTTT.